These 27 T cell receptor beta chains came from one sample sequenced in a study of cytomegalovirus exposure and HLA in healthy donors. The study ran its PCR with 60 Vbeta and 13 Jbeta primers. The protocol was immunoSEQ multiplex PCR, while the TCRdb copy is restricted to in-frame clones and leaves out a portion. The data show a few hundred thousand clones, about 93% seen once. Sequenced material: PBMCs. Every receptor here comes from a girl aged 2 to 10 in good health and CMV-seronegative.

This rearrangement joins TRBV19 to TRBJ1-1; 8 nucleotides match TRBD1. Germline V gives CDR1 LNHDA, CDR2 SQIVND (reference sequence). V gave up 7 bases and J gave up 0 bases; unmatched junction bases: 7. CDR3 length equals 15 residues. CDR3 bases: TGTGCCAGTAACAGGGGGATAAACATGAACACTGAAGCTTTCTTT. Its translation is CASNRGINMNTEAFF.

In its sample, this clone was seen once. The chain employs TRBV5-4 and TRBJ2-5; 8 positions agree with TRBD2. This CDR3 is 15 amino acids long. CDR1 SGHNT and CDR2 YYREEE come from the germline V gene (reference sequence). J gave up 3 bases and V 0 bases, and 4 bases lay outside the gene matches. CDR3 amino acids: CASSLAGLGEETQYF. The CDR3 DNA is TGTGCCAGCAGCTTGGCGGGACTAGGAGAAGAGACCCAGTACTTC.

Details on this clone: The same CDR3 also results from other DNA sequences found in this sample. J is TRBJ2-1 and V is TRBV5-1; 9 nucleotides agree with TRBD2. The trim removed 4 bases at V and 0 bases at J, leaving 2 bases unmatched. The V gene's germline CDR1 is SGHRS and CDR2 YFSETQ. This CDR3 comprises 15 residues. CDR3 sequence: CASSLSGSSYNEQFF. In nucleotides, the CDR3 is TGCGCCAGCAGCCTTAGCGGGAGCTCCTACAATGAGCAGTTCTTC.

J is TRBJ1-5 and V is TRBV19, with D maybe TRBD1 (5 bases). With 3 bases removed from V and 6 bases from J, the gap between germline ends came to 15 bases. The CDR3 extends over 15 amino acids. CDR1 LNHDA and CDR2 SQIVND come from the germline V gene (reference sequence). Written as DNA, the CDR3 is TGTGCCAGTAGTATCGACTGGGGGGTCGGTCAGCCCCAGCATTTT. Its protein is CASSIDWGVGQPQHF.

For this clone: The conserved phenylalanine or tryptophan normally closing the CDR3 is absent here, so this likely arose from a read error. The DNA is left out, because the CDR3 cannot be placed on it with certainty; the CDR3 is given as TCRdb lists it. CDR3 sequence reads: CASSGRVLGSQT. The chain combines TRBV2 with TRBJ1-2. From its first to its last residue, the CDR3 has 12 amino acids. Germline V gene lookup returns CDR1 SNHLY and CDR2 FYNNEI.

The rearrangement joins TRBV4-1 to TRBJ2-2; 9 positions match TRBD2. Trimming at V came to 4 bases and at J to 1 base, leaving 4 bases not matched to a gene. This CDR3 comprises 16 residues. The germline V gene encodes CDR1 MGHRA and CDR2 YSYEKL. The CDR3 spells CASSPQLAGNTGELFF. CDR3 in DNA: TGCGCCAGCAGCCCCCAACTAGCGGGGAACACCGGGGAGCTGTTTTTT.

The chain combines TRBV15 with TRBJ2-5; 12 bases line up with TRBD2. The CDR3 has 15 amino acids. Germline values: CDR1 LNHNV, CDR2 YYDKDF (reference sequence). The J segment lost 5 bases and the V segment lost 3 bases, leaving 4 bases of the junction unmatched. In DNA form, the CDR3 reads TGTGCCACCAGCAGGTCACTAGCGGGGGGCGAGACCCAGTACTTC. The encoded protein is CATSRSLAGGETQYF.

The gene calls are TRBV2 and TRBJ1-5; maybe TRBD1 (6 bases). This CDR3 spans 16 amino acids. V gave up 6 bases and J gave up 6 bases, with 21 bases separating them. Per germline, CDR1 SNHLY and CDR2 FYNNEI. The CDR3 region has the DNA TGTGCCAGCAGAGACAACAGGGTCGGAAGAGGTCAGCCCCAGCATTTT. It is translated as CASRDNRVGRGQPQHF.

This clone is a singleton in its sample. The chain links TRBV19 to TRBJ2-7; possibly TRBD2 for D (6 bases). The germline V gene has CDR1 LNHDA and CDR2 SQIVND (reference sequence). The CDR3 has 14 residues. The V gene lost 3 bases and the J gene lost 5 bases, with 14 bases spanning the gap. CDR3 in amino acids: CASSIGSSIHEQYF. CDR3 sequence (DNA): TGTGCCAGTAGTATCGGGAGCAGTATCCACGAGCAGTACTTC. Drawing the rest from reference TRBV19 and TRBJ2-7, the complete variable domain is DGGITQSPKYLFRKEGQNVTLSCEQNLNHDAMYWYRQDPGQGLRLIYYSQIVNDFQKGDIAEGYSVSREKKESFPLTVTSAQKNPTAFYLCASSIGSSIHEQYFGPGTRLTVT.

V usage is TRBV5-1 and J usage is TRBJ2-1, with TRBD2 matching 9 bases. This CDR3 region has 16 residues. V dropped 3 bases and J dropped 4; count of bases not matched to a gene: 8. CDR1 is SGHRS and CDR2 is YFSETQ in the germline V gene. In nucleotides, the CDR3 is TGCGCCAGCAGCTGGGGACTAGCCGAATCATACAATGAGCAGTTCTTC. Protein product: CASSWGLAESYNEQFF.

The gene calls are TRBV19 and TRBJ1-1; D call uncertain. Germline-derived CDR1 and CDR2 are LNHDA and SQIVND (reference sequence). Trimming left V 5 bases short and J 4 bases short, with 11 bases between. The CDR3 extends over 13 amino acids. The CDR3 sequence is CASSLGSLTEAFF. CDR3 nucleotide sequence: TGTGCCAGTAGTTTAGGGAGTCTCACTGAAGCTTTCTTT.

The CDR3 nucleotides read TGTGCTAGTGGTTTGGTGAATAGCGGGGGGGCCGGAACCGGGGAGCTGTTTTTT. Translation gives CASGLVNSGGAGTGELFF. V gene TRBV12-5 combines with J gene TRBJ2-2; 11 bases line up with TRBD2. J lost 5 bases, V lost 0 bases, and 8 bases had no gene match. CDR3 length: 18 amino acids. Germline values: CDR1 LGHNT, CDR2 FRNRAP.

The chain joins TRBV13 to TRBJ1-1; TRBD1 agrees at 7 bases. CDR3 size: 14 residues. Trimming took 6 bases from V and 5 from J; bases not matched to a gene: 9. Germline loops: CDR1 PRHDT, CDR2 FYEKMQ (reference sequence). This chain's CDR3 is CASRLQGKGTEAFF. The CDR3 DNA reads as TGTGCCAGCAGACTACAGGGGAAGGGGACTGAAGCTTTCTTT.

The CDR3 reads CAIRVPATNEKLFF. Here the CDR3 DNA reads TGTGCCATCCGCGTTCCTGCAACTAATGAAAAACTGTTTTTT. The chain recombines TRBV2 with TRBJ1-4; D not certain. The CDR3 has 14 amino acids. Trimming pared 10 bases from V and 0 bases from J, leaving 12 bases between. Germline V lookup: CDR1 SNHLY, CDR2 FYNNEI.

The rearrangement uses TRBV19 and TRBJ2-5; 11 positions agree with TRBD2. The CDR3 consists of 13 residues. V dropped 5 bases and J dropped 5; count of bases not matched to a gene: 1. Germline assignment: CDR1 LNHDA and CDR2 SQIVND (reference sequence). The CDR3 nucleotides read TGTGCCAGTAGTGCTAGCGGGAGGGAGACCCAGTACTTC. Amino acids: CASSASGRETQYF.

The CDR3: CAWSASLHLAGGPYEQFF. CDR3 coding DNA: TGTGCCTGGAGTGCCTCCCTTCACCTAGCGGGAGGGCCATATGAGCAGTTCTTC. The V call is TRBV30, the J call TRBJ2-1; TRBD2 matches 12 bases. This CDR3 has 18 amino acids. Losses at the gene ends were 1 base for V and 8 bases for J; bases not matched to a gene: 15. Germline values: CDR1 GTSNPN, CDR2 SVGIG (reference sequence).

This chain connects TRBV27 to TRBJ1-1, with D uncertain. The germline gives CDR1 MNHEY, CDR2 SMNVEV (reference sequence). Trimming removed 7 bases from V and 6 bases from J, with 9 bases in between. The CDR3 has 11 residues. CDR3 in DNA: TGTGCCAGCACTCGAGGCTCTGAAGCTTTCTTT. Translated, it gives CASTRGSEAFF.

This clone was counted once. This chain uses TRBV7-6 with TRBJ2-7, with TRBD1 matching over 10 bases. CDR3 length: 15 residues. J gave up 3 bases and V 4 bases, and 6 bases lay outside the gene matches. Germline values: CDR1 SGHVS, CDR2 FNYEAQ. The CDR3 reads CASSSPGTGVYEQYF. The CDR3, as DNA: TGTGCCAGCAGCTCGCCCGGGACAGGGGTCTACGAGCAGTACTTC.

This clone was observed a single time. The chain couples TRBV7-9 to TRBJ2-5, with TRBD1 matching over 10 bases. The end of the DNA is better explained by TRBJ2-7, so the J call may be wrong. The CDR3 contains 15 residues. Germline CDR1 is SEHNR and CDR2 is FQNEAQ (reference sequence). The CDR3: CASSLVGTGAHEQYF. The CDR3 DNA reads as TGTGCCAGCAGCTTAGTTGGGACAGGGGCCCACGAGCAGTACTTC.

This chain links TRBV12-2 with TRBJ2-2; the table gives TRBD2 as D, unverified against the DNA. TRBV12-2 is noted as a pseudogene. The CDR3 loop spans 15 amino acids. The CDR3, as DNA: TGTGCAAGTCGCTTCCACGGAGGCGACACCGGGGAGCTGTTTTTT. Encoded protein: CASRFHGGDTGELFF.

This clone has a single count. The CDR3 reads CASSLTGRGNQPQHF. In DNA form, the CDR3 reads TGTGCCAGCAGCTTGACGGGGAGGGGGAATCAGCCCCAGCATTTT. The chain employs TRBV5-5 and TRBJ1-5, with D tentatively TRBD1 (6 bases). V dropped 1 base and J dropped 4 bases, with 12 bases sitting between them. The germline V gene has CDR1 SGHKS and CDR2 YYEKEE (reference sequence). The CDR3 is made up of 15 amino acids.

The chain employs TRBV6-5 and TRBJ1-4, with 10 bases fitting TRBD1. There are 16 residues in the CDR3. After removal of 2 bases from V and 7 bases from J, the junction contained 7 bases not matched to a gene. Germline-derived CDR1 and CDR2 are MNHEY and SVGAGI. The CDR3 protein is CASSYPSRDRGEKLFF. CDR3 sequence (DNA): TGTGCCAGCAGTTACCCGTCCCGGGACAGGGGTGAAAAACTGTTTTTT.

Concerning this clone itself: One end of the junction varies from germline; a read error may be responsible. This chain connects TRBV7-9 to TRBJ2-3, with 8 bases that match TRBD2. There are 15 residues in the CDR3. CDR1 is SEHNR and CDR2 is FQNEAQ in the germline V gene (reference sequence). DNA of the CDR3: TGTTCCAGCAGCGTGGGGCGGGGGGGCACAGATACGCAGTATTTT. This codes for CSSSVGRGGTDTQYF.

The rearrangement uses TRBV5-4 and TRBJ1-2; the match to TRBD1 covers 8 bases. Germline V CDR1 and CDR2: SGHNT, YYREEE (reference sequence). V shed 4 bases, J shed 4 bases, and the junction held 6 bases outside the gene matches. The CDR3 has 14 amino acids. The DNA of the CDR3 is TGTGCCAGCAGCACGGGACAGGCGACCTATGGCTACACCTTC. This translates into CASSTGQATYGYTF.

V gene TRBV9 combines with J gene TRBJ2-1; 8 nucleotides line up with TRBD1. Trimming cost V 3 bases and J 5 bases; bases outside gene matches: 4. This CDR3 has 14 amino acids. Germline lookup yields CDR1 SGDLS and CDR2 YYNGEE. The CDR3, as DNA: TGTGCCAGCAGCGAGCAGGGGGCCAACAATGAGCAGTTCTTC. As protein: CASSEQGANNEQFF. The variable domain in full, completed from reference TRBV9 and TRBJ2-1, reads DSGVTQTPKHLITATGQRVTLRCSPRSGDLSVYWYQQSLDQGLQFLIQYYNGEERAKGNILERFSAQQFPDLHSELNLSSLELGDSALYFCASSEQGANNEQFFGPGTRLTVL.

J is TRBJ2-7 and V is TRBV19; TRBD2 aligns across 8 bases. The germline V gene encodes CDR1 LNHDA and CDR2 SQIVND (reference sequence). This CDR3 is built from 14 residues. The junction had 5 bases not matched to a gene; V was cut back by 5 bases and J by 2 bases. The CDR3 coding sequence is TGTGCCAGTAGTGGTCCGGGACTAGCCTACGAGCAGTACTTC. Its translation: CASSGPGLAYEQYF.

This chain uses TRBV6-5 with TRBJ2-7, with 7 bases that match TRBD2. Looked up from germline, CDR1 is MNHEY and CDR2 is SVGAGI. This CDR3 spans 14 amino acids. The trim removed 6 bases at V and 5 bases at J, leaving 10 bases unmatched. CDR3 DNA: TGTGCCAGCAGGCCCGCCTTGGGGAGGGACGAGCAGTACTTC. Encoded protein: CASRPALGRDEQYF.